Below are 13 T cell receptor beta chains sequenced from a single sample in a study of T cell clonotyping in hematopoietic cell transplantation. TCRdb keeps only in-frame clones here, not all; method: immunoSEQ multiplex PCR. Of roughly 30,000 clones in the sample, roughly 80% were seen once. Time point reported: recipient sample about 28 days before transplant, after cytoreduction. The source material was peripheral blood mononuclear cells, sampled before stem cell transplant. These receptors came from a woman in her thirties with chronic myeloid leukemia. Some clones in this sample may be carry-over from other donors' samples.

This CDR3 is CASSFRGSHGYTF. In DNA form, the CDR3 reads TGTGCCAGCAGTTTTCGGGGGAGCCATGGCTACACCTTC. V and J are TRBV27 and TRBJ1-2; D is possibly TRBD1 (5 bases). The germline CDR1 and CDR2 sequences are MNHEY and SMNVEV (reference sequence). The V and J ends lost 3 bases and 6 bases respectively, with 11 bases between them. The CDR3 sequence is 13 residues long.

This clone was picked up one time. The chain joins TRBV6-1 to TRBJ2-1; TRBD1 might be the D (7 bases). Germline values: CDR1 MNHNS, CDR2 SASEGT. Trimming took off 5 bases at V and 8 bases at J, with 19 bases between the two ends. The CDR3 runs 15 residues. The DNA of the CDR3 is TGTGCCAGCAGTAGGAACAGGGGAGGTTTGGATGAGCAGTTCTTC. It specifies CASSRNRGGLDEQFF.

The rearrangement links TRBV9 to TRBJ1-1; a possible D gene is TRBD1 (5 bases). V was trimmed by 0 bases and J by 7 bases, leaving 7 bases between them. This CDR3 contains 12 residues. Germline loops: CDR1 SGDLS, CDR2 YYNGEE. The chain's CDR3 is CASSVGGGEAFF. CDR3 DNA sequence: TGTGCCAGCAGCGTAGGGGGGGGTGAAGCTTTCTTT. Full variable domain (rest looked up from reference TRBV9 and TRBJ1-1): DSGVTQTPKHLITATGQRVTLRCSPRSGDLSVYWYQQSLDQGLQFLIQYYNGEERAKGNILERFSAQQFPDLHSELNLSSLELGDSALYFCASSVGGGEAFFGQGTRLTVV.

The rearrangement links TRBV6-1 to TRBJ2-7; unclear D gene. Per the germline V gene, CDR1 is MNHNS and CDR2 is SASEGT. V was clipped by 2 bases and J by 7 bases, with 12 bases between them. The CDR3 is 13 amino acids. The CDR3 sequence is CASSESWGGEQYF. CDR3 sequence (DNA): TGTGCCAGCAGTGAAAGTTGGGGTGGGGAGCAGTACTTC.

V gene TRBV7-2 combines with J gene TRBJ1-6, with D unclear. V was shortened by 5 bases and J by 10 bases, with 18 bases between the two germline ends. In germline, CDR1 is SGHTA, CDR2 FQGNSA. The CDR3 is made up of 15 amino acids. The CDR3 DNA follows: TGTGCCAGCAGCCTAAGGGCCGGTTCGGGATCACCCCTCCACTTT. Amino acid sequence: CASSLRAGSGSPLHF.

The chain links TRBV30 to TRBJ2-7, with 9 bases that match TRBD1. Germline V gene data show CDR1 as GTSNPN and CDR2 as SVGIG (reference sequence). The CDR3 runs 15 residues. The CDR3 reads CKEGTGFSSSYEQYV. DNA for the CDR3: TGTAAGGAGGGGACAGGGTTTAGCTCTTCCTACGAGCAGTACGTC.

CDR3 DNA sequence: TGTGCCTGGAATCAAATGGGAATGAACACTGAAGCTTTCTTT. Its protein product is CAWNQMGMNTEAFF. The genes are TRBV30 and TRBJ1-1; D gene uncertain. The ends were cut back, 4 bases at V and 0 bases at J, with 12 bases in the middle. CDR3 length: 14 residues. Looked up from germline, CDR1 is GTSNPN and CDR2 is SVGIG (reference sequence).

The rearrangement uses TRBV5-4 and TRBJ2-7; 7 bases line up with TRBD1. Per the germline V gene, CDR1 is SGHNT and CDR2 is YYREEE (reference sequence). The CDR3 is made up of 13 amino acids. After removal of 4 bases from V and 3 bases from J, the junction contained 4 bases not matched to a gene. CDR3 coding DNA: TGTGCCAGCAGCATGACAGGGTACTACGAGCAGTACTTC. This translates into CASSMTGYYEQYF. The full variable domain, in which reference TRBV5-4 and TRBJ2-7 provide the parts outside the CDR3, is ETGVTQSPTHLIKTRGQQVTLRCSSQSGHNTVSWYQQALGQGPQFIFQYYREEENGRGNFPPRFSGLQFPNYSSELNVNALELDDSALYLCASSMTGYYEQYFGPGTRLTVT.

V gene TRBV30 combines with J gene TRBJ1-2, with a possible D match to TRBD1 (5 bases). The CDR3 spans 12 residues. From germline, CDR1 is GTSNPN and CDR2 SVGIG (reference sequence). The V end was cut by 0 bases, the J end by 5 bases, with 7 bases between. Written as DNA, the CDR3 is TGTGCCTGGAGTGTTGGGGGGTATGGCTACACCTTC. Amino acid sequence: CAWSVGGYGYTF.

The CDR3 loop reads CASNADRVKPQHF. In nucleotides, the CDR3 is TGTGCCAGCAACGCCGACAGGGTTAAGCCCCAGCATTTT. V is TRBV28 and J is TRBJ1-5, with 7 bases identical to TRBD1. The CDR3 contains 13 residues. The germline CDR1 and CDR2 sequences are MDHEN and SYDVKM. J gave up 8 bases and V 7 bases, and 8 bases lay outside the gene matches.

The chain links TRBV27 to TRBJ1-4; TRBD1 matches 12 bases. The V and J ends lost 4 bases and 14 bases, in that order; junction bases with no gene match: 11. From germline, CDR1 is MNHEY and CDR2 SMNVEV (reference sequence). The CDR3 has 15 amino acids. CDR3 sequence (DNA): TGTGCCAGCAGTTCCCTCCCGGGACAGGGGGCCGGGCTGTTTTTT. Protein sequence: CASSSLPGQGAGLFF.

The chain recombines TRBV5-1 with TRBJ1-2; 8 bases fit TRBD1. With V trimmed by 0 bases and J by 5 bases, 3 bases remained unmatched. This CDR3 is built from 14 residues. Germline V lookup: CDR1 SGHRS, CDR2 YFSETQ. DNA for the CDR3: TGCGCCAGCAGCTTGGAGACAGGGGCATATGGCTACACCTTC. This gives the protein CASSLETGAYGYTF. The whole variable domain, filled in from reference TRBV5-1 and TRBJ1-2, reads KAGVTQTPRYLIKTRGQQVTLSCSPISGHRSVSWYQQTPGQGLQFLFEYFSETQRNKGNFPGRFSGRQFSNSRSEMNVSTLELGDSALYLCASSLETGAYGYTFGSGTRLTVV.

This rearrangement joins TRBV30 to TRBJ1-5, with D perhaps matching TRBD1 (6 bases). This CDR3 is built from 14 residues. Germline values: CDR1 GTSNPN, CDR2 SVGIG (reference sequence). The germline V and J ends were trimmed by 3 bases and 9 bases, with 18 bases remaining between them. The CDR3 loop is CAWRGGGGNGPQHF. The CDR3 DNA follows: TGTGCCTGGAGGGGGGGAGGGGGTAATGGGCCCCAGCATTTT.